One T cell receptor (beta chain) is described in this entry. Antigen: not known. One entry per CDR3 protein results from TCRdb running MiXCR on the 5' RACE reads. The sample shows about 97,000 distinct CDR3 sequences, around 10% of them seen only once. The entry originates in a study of early T cells in non-severe SARS-CoV-2 infection. Study as a whole: The input, bulk RNA from unsorted whole blood, was sequenced, and chains were unpaired. Notes on the study in general: Anti-spike CD8 specificities were favored by VDJdb matching, whose results missed private and CD4 specificities.

Germline V lookup: CDR1 MNHEY, CDR2 SVGAGI. V dropped 6 bases and J dropped 1 base, with 7 bases sitting between them. The CDR3 is made up of 12 amino acids. This receptor was taken from an adult who was a healthcare worker with PCR-confirmed SARS-CoV-2 infection or an uninfected control (not recorded which). The sequencing here drew on whole blood, taken at baseline. The chain uses TRBV6-5 and TRBJ2-7, with no clear D. CDR3: CASRGRSYEQYF. The CDR3 DNA is TGTGCCAGCAGGGGCCGATCCTACGAGCAGTACTTC.